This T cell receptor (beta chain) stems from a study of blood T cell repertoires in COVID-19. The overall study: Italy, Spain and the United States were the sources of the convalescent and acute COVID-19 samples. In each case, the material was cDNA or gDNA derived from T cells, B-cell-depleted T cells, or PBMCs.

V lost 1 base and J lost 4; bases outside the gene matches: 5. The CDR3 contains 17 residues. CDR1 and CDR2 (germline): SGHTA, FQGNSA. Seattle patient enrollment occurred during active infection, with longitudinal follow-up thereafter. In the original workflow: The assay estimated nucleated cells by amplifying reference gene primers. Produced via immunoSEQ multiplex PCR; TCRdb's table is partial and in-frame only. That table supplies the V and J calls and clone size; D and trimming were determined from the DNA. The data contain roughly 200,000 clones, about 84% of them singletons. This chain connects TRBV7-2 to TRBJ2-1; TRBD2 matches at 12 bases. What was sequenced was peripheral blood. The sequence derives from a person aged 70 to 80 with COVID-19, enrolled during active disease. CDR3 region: CASSLGPGTSGYNEQFF. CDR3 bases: TGTGCCAGCAGCTTAGGCCCCGGGACTAGCGGGTACAATGAGCAGTTCTTC.